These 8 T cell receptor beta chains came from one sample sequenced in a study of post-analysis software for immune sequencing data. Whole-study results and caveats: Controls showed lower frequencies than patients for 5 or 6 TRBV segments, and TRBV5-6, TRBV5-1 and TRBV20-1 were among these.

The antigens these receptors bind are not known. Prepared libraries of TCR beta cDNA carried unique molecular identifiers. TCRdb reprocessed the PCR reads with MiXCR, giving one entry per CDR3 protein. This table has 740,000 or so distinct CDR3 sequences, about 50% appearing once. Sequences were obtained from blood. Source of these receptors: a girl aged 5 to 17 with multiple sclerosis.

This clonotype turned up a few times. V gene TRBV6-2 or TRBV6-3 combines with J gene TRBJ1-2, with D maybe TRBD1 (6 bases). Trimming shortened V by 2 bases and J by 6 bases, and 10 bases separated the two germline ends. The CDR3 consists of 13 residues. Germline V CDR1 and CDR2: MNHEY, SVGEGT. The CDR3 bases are TGTGCCAGCAGTTACGCACAGGGAGATGGCTACACCTTC. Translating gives CASSYAQGDGYTF.

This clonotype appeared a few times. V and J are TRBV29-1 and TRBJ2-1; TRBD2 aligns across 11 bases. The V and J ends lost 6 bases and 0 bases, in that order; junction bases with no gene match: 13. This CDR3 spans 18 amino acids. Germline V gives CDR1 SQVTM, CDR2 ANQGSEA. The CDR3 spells CSVPLAGVSWGSYNEQFF. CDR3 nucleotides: TGCAGCGTCCCACTAGCGGGAGTTTCCTGGGGCTCCTACAATGAGCAGTTCTTC.

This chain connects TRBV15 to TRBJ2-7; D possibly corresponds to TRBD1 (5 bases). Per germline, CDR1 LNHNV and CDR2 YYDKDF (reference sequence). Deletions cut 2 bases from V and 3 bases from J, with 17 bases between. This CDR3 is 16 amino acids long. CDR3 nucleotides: TGTGCCACCAGCAGACACGGACAAGGCCTAAACTACGAGCAGTACTTC. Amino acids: CATSRHGQGLNYEQYF.

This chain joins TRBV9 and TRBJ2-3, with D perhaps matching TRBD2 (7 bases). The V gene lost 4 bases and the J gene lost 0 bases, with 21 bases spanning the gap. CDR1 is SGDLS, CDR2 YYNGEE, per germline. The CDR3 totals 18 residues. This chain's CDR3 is CASSLRGGSSGSTDTQYF. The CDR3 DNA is TGTGCCAGCAGCCTACGAGGGGGGTCTAGCGGAAGCACAGATACGCAGTATTTT.

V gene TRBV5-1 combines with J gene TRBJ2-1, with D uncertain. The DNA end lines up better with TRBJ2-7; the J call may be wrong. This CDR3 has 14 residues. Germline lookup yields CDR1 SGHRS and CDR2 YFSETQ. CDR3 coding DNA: TGCGCCAGCAGCTTCGAATCCGGATACAATGAGCAGTACTTC. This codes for CASSFESGYNEQYF.

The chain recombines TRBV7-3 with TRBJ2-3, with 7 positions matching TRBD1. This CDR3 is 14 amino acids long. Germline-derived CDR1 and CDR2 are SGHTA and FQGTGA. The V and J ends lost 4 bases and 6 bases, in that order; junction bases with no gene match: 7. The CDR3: CASSSTGVGDTQYF. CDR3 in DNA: TGTGCCAGCAGCTCTACAGGGGTAGGGGATACGCAGTATTTT.

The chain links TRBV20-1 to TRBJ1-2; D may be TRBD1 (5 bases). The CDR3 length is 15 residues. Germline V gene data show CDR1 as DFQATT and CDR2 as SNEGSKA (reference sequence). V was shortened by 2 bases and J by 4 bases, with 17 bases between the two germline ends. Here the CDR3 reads CSARSPTGGAYGYTF. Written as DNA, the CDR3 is TGCAGTGCTAGATCACCGACGGGGGGAGCCTATGGCTACACCTTC.

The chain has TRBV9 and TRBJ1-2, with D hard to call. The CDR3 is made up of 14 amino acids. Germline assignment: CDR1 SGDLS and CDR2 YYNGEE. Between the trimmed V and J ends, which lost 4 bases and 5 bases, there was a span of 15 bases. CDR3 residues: CASSKGKPPYGYTF. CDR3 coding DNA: TGTGCCAGCAGCAAGGGCAAACCCCCTTATGGCTACACCTTC.